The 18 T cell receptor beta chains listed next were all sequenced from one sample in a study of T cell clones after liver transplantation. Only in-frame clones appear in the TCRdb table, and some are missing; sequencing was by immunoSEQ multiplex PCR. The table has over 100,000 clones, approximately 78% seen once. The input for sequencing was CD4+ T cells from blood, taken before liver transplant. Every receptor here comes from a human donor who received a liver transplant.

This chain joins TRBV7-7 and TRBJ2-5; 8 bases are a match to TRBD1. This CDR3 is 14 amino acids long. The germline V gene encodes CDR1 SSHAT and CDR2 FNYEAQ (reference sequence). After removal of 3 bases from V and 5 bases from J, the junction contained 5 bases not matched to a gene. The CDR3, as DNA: TGTGCCAGCAGCTTCAGGACAGGGACGGAGACCCAGTACTTC. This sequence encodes CASSFRTGTETQYF.

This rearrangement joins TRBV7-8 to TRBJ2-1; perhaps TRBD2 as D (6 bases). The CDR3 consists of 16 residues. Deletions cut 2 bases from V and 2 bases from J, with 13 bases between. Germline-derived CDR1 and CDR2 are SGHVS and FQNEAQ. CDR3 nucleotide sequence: TGTGCCAGCAGCTTAATTGGCGGGGTCACCTACAATGAGCAGTTCTTC. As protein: CASSLIGGVTYNEQFF.

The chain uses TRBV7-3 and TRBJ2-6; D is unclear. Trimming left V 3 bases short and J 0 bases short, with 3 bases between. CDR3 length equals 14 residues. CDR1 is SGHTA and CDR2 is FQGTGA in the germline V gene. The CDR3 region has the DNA TGTGCCAGCAGCTTCATCTCTGGGGCCAACGTCCTGACTTTC. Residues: CASSFISGANVLTF. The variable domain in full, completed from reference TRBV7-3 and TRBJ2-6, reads GAGVSQTPSNKVTEKGKYVELRCDPISGHTALYWYRQSLGQGPEFLIYFQGTGAADDSGLPNDRFFAVRPEGSVSTLKIQRTERGDSAVYLCASSFISGANVLTFGAGSRLTVL.

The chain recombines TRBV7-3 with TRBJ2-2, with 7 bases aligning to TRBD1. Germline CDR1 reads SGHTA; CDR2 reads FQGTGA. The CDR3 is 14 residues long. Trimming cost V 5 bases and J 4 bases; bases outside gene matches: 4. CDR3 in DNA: TGTGCCAGCAGCGCGGACAGGTCCACCGGGGAGCTGTTTTTT. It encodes CASSADRSTGELFF.

CDR3 in amino acids: CASSAPLGTGDGYTF. The CDR3 bases are TGTGCCAGCAGCGCGCCCCTCGGGACAGGGGATGGCTACACCTTC. The chain couples TRBV7-9 to TRBJ1-2; 10 bases fit TRBD1. Trimming took 5 bases from V and 6 from J; bases not matched to a gene: 9. The CDR3 has 15 amino acids. CDR1 and CDR2 (germline): SEHNR, FQNEAQ (reference sequence).

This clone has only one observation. CDR3 residues: CASRGLAGVGETQYF. The CDR3 nucleotides read TGTGCCAGCAGGGGACTAGCGGGAGTCGGGGAGACCCAGTACTTC. The rearrangement uses TRBV6-6 and TRBJ2-5; 14 bases align to TRBD2. Germline-derived CDR1 and CDR2 are MNHNY and SVGAGI (reference sequence). This CDR3 is 15 amino acids long. V was clipped by 6 bases and J by 5 bases; unmatched bases: 5.

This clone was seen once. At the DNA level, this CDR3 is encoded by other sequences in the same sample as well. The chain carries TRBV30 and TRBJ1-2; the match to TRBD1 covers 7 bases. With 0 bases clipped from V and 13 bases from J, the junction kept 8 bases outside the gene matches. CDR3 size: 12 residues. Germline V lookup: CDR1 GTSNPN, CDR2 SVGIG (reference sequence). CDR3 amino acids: CAWSVIQGGRTF. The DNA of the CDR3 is TGTGCCTGGAGTGTGATTCAGGGGGGGCGCACCTTC.

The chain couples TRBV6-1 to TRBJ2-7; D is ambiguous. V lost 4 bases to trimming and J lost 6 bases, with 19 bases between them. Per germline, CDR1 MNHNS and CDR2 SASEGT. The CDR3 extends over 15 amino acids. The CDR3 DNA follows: TGTGCCAGCAGTGTTACCGGGTTAGTGGGCCCCGAGCAGTACTTC. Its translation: CASSVTGLVGPEQYF.

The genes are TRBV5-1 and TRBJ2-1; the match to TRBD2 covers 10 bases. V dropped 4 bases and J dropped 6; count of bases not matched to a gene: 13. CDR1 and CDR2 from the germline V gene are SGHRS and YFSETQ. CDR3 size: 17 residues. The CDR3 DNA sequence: TGCGCCAGCAGCCCGACGACTCTAGCGGGAGTTAGCAATGAGCAGTTCTTC. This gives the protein CASSPTTLAGVSNEQFF.

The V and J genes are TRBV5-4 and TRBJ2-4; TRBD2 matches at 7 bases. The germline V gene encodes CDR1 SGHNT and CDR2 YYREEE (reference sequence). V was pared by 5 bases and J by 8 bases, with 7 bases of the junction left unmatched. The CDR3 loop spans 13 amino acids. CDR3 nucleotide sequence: TGTGCCAGCAGGGTGGGAGGGAAAGACATTCAGTACTTC. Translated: CASRVGGKDIQYF.

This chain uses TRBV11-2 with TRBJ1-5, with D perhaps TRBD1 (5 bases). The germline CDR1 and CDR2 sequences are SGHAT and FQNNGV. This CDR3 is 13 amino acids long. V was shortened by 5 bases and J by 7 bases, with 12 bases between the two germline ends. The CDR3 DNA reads TGTGCCAGCAGCAAATTTGGGGGACAGCCCCAGCATTTT. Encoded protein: CASSKFGGQPQHF.

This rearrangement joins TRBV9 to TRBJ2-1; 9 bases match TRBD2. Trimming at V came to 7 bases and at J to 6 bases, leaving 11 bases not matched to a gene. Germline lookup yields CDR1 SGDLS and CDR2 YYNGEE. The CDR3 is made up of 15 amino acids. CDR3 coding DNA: TGTGCCAGCGGACCGTCTAGCGGGGCCCCCAATGAGCAGTTCTTC. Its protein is CASGPSSGAPNEQFF.

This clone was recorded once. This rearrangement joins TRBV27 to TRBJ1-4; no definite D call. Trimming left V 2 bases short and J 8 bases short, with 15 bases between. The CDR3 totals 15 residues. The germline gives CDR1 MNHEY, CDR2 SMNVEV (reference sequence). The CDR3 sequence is CASSLTAAAREKLFF. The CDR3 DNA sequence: TGTGCCAGCAGTTTAACTGCCGCCGCGCGGGAAAAACTGTTTTTT.

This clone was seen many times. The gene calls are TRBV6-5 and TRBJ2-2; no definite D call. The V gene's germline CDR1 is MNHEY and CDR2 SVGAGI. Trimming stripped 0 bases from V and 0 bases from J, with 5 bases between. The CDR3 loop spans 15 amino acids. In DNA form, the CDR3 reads TGTGCCAGCAGTTACTCGAGAACGAACACCGGGGAGCTGTTTTTT. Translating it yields CASSYSRTNTGELFF.

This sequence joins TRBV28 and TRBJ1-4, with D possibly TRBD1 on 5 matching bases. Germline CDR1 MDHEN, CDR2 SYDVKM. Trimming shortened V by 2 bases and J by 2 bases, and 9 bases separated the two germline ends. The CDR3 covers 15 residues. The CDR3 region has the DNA TGTGCCAGCAGTTTAGGAGGGACGACTAATGAAAAACTGTTTTTT. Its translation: CASSLGGTTNEKLFF.

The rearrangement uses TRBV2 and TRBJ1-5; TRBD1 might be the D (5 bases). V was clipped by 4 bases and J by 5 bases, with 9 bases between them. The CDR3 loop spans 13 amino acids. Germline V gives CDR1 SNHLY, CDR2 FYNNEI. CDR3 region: CASSGDGDQPQHF. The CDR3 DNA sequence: TGTGCCAGCAGTGGGGACGGCGATCAGCCCCAGCATTTT.

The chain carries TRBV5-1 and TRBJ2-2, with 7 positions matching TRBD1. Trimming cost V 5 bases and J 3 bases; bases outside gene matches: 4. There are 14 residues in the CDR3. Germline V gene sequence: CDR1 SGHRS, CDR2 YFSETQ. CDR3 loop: CASRNRGDTGELFF. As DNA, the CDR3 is TGCGCCAGCAGAAACAGGGGAGACACCGGGGAGCTGTTTTTT. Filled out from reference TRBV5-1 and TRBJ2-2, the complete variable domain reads KAGVTQTPRYLIKTRGQQVTLSCSPISGHRSVSWYQQTPGQGLQFLFEYFSETQRNKGNFPGRFSGRQFSNSRSEMNVSTLELGDSALYLCASRNRGDTGELFFGEGSRLTVL.

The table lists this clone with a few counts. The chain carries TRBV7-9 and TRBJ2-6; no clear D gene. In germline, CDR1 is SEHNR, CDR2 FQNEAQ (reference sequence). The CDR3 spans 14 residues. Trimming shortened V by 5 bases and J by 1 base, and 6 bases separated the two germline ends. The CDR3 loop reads CASSPESGANVLTF. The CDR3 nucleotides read TGTGCCAGCAGCCCAGAGTCTGGGGCCAACGTCCTGACTTTC.